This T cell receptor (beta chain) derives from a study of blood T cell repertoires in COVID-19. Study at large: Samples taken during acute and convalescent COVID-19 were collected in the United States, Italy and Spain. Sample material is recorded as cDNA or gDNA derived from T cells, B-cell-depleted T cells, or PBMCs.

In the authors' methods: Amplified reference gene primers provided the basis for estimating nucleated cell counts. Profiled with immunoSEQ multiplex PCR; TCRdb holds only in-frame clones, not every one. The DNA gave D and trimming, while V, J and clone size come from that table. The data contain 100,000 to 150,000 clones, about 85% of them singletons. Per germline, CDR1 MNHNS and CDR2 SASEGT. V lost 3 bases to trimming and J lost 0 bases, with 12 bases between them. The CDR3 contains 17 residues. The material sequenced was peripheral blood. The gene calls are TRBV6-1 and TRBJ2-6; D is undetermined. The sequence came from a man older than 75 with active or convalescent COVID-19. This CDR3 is CASSEAFSGSGANVLTF. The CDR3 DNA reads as TGTGCCAGCAGTGAGGCCTTCTCGGGCTCTGGGGCCAACGTCCTGACTTTC.